This is a list of T cell receptor beta chains from one sample in a study of T cell changes during pregnancy in multiple sclerosis. The protocol was immunoSEQ multiplex PCR, while the TCRdb copy is restricted to in-frame clones and leaves out a portion. The table has around 57,000 clones, roughly 87% seen once. Here the sequenced sample was peripheral blood, taken in the third trimester of pregnancy. Every receptor here comes from a female donor in good health, enrolled as a control in a pregnancy study. The CDR3 runs from the conserved cysteine through the conserved F or W. The order of the fields is V gene, J gene, clone size, D gene, CDR3 protein, CDR3 DNA. The D gene is left open where the match is weak. A clone size is listed for some rows: how often the clone was seen (once, few, many), or a class if it is expanded.

>TRBV19|TRBJ1-2|NA|NA
CASKNVPRGSGIGYTF
TGTGCCAGTAAGAACGTCCCTAGGGGATCAGGAATTGGCTACACCTTC
>TRBV19|TRBJ1-2|NA|TRBD1
CASSLDGTVRLGYTF
TGTGCCAGTAGTCTCGACGGGACAGTTCGACTTGGCTACACCTTC
>TRBV7-9|TRBJ1-2|NA|TRBD1
CASSPRTGEGYGYTF
TGTGCCAGCAGCCCCCGGACAGGGGAGGGCTATGGCTACACCTTC
>TRBV4-3|TRBJ2-1|NA|TRBD2
CASSQDLGLAGGSYNEQFF
TGCGCCAGCAGCCAAGATCTAGGACTAGCGGGGGGTTCCTACAATGAGCAGTTCTTC
>TRBV5-1|TRBJ1-1|once|NA
CASSFSTGQTEAFF
TGCGCCAGCAGCTTCTCTACAGGGCAGACTGAAGCTTTCTTT
>TRBV27|TRBJ1-2|once|TRBD1
CASSSSGTGYGYTF
TGTGCCAGCAGTTCCAGCGGGACAGGGTATGGCTACACCTTC
>TRBV18|TRBJ2-3|NA|TRBD2
CASSPERGGLDTQYF
TGTGCCAGCTCACCCGAGCGGGGGGGCCTGGATACGCAGTATTTT
>TRBV6-5|TRBJ2-5|NA|TRBD2
CASSYSAGVSETQYF
TGTGCCAGCAGTTACTCGGCGGGAGTATCAGAGACCCAGTACTTC
>TRBV19|TRBJ1-4|NA|NA
CASFSLGHPNEKLFF
TGTGCCAGCTTCTCTCTCGGACACCCCAATGAAAAACTGTTTTTT
>TRBV30|TRBJ2-1|once|TRBD2
CAWSVDPASGRINEQFF
TGTGCCTGGAGTGTAGACCCCGCTAGCGGGAGGATAAATGAGCAGTTCTTC
>TRBV10-3|TRBJ2-1|few|NA
CAISAGTSNEQFF
TGTGCCATCTCGGCGGGCACGAGCAATGAGCAGTTCTTC
>TRBV19|TRBJ2-3|NA|NA
CASSPRGASTDTQYF
TGTGCCAGTAGCCCCAGGGGTGCTAGCACAGATACGCAGTATTTT
>TRBV9|TRBJ2-1|NA|NA
CASSVQNEQFF
TGTGCCAGCAGCGTACAGAATGAGCAGTTCTTC
>TRBV30|TRBJ2-1|NA|NA
CAWSVFGSYNEQFF
TGTGCCTGGAGTGTTTTCGGGTCCTACAATGAGCAGTTCTTC
>TRBV7-9|TRBJ2-7|NA|TRBD2
CASSLLGTTGNF
TGTGCCAGCAGCTTACTAGGGACTACTGGAAACTTC
>TRBV5-8|TRBJ2-1|NA|TRBD2
CASSSLAVNNEQFF
TGTGCCAGCAGCTCTCTAGCGGTAAACAATGAGCAGTTCTTC
>TRBV10-3|TRBJ2-7|NA|TRBD1
CAIRTGTGGLYEQYF
TGTGCCATCAGGACCGGGACAGGGGGCTTGTACGAGCAGTACTTC
>TRBV5-1|TRBJ2-6|NA|NA
CASSLVTGPSSGANVLTF
TGCGCCAGCAGCTTGGTCACAGGCCCGAGCTCTGGGGCCAACGTCCTGACTTTC
>TRBV6-4|TRBJ2-7|NA|TRBD2
CARRSGRVSYEQYF
TGTGCCAGAAGGAGCGGGAGGGTCTCCTACGAGCAGTACTTC
>TRBV18|TRBJ2-5|NA|TRBD2
CASSPAGTSGRKTQYF
TGTGCCAGCTCACCTGCCGGGACTAGCGGGAGAAAGACCCAGTACTTC
>TRBV7-9|TRBJ2-2|NA|TRBD2
CASSLGTSGSNTGELFF
TGTGCCAGCAGCTTAGGGACTAGCGGCTCGAACACCGGGGAGCTGTTTTTT
>TRBV6-1|TRBJ2-1|NA|TRBD2
CASSAGLDRNEQFF
TGTGCCAGCAGTGCGGGACTAGACAGGAATGAGCAGTTCTTC
>TRBV29-1|TRBJ2-7|NA|TRBD1
CSAGTGGYEQYF
TGCAGCGCTGGGACAGGGGGATACGAGCAGTACTTC
>TRBV10-3|TRBJ2-2|NA|NA
CAISDRNGELFF
TGTGCCATCAGTGACAGGAATGGGGAGCTGTTTTTT
>TRBV7-2|TRBJ2-1|NA|TRBD2
CASSSTSGGVYNEQFF
TGTGCCAGCAGCTCCACTAGCGGGGGGGTCTACAATGAGCAGTTCTTC
>TRBV2|TRBJ2-5|NA|TRBD1
CASSEGGQGQETQYF
TGTGCCAGCAGTGAAGGAGGACAGGGACAAGAGACCCAGTACTTC
>TRBV10-3|TRBJ1-1|NA|TRBD1
CAIRDLWRDSEAFF
TGTGCCATCAGAGATTTGTGGCGGGACAGCGAAGCTTTCTTT
>TRBV5-5|TRBJ1-1|NA|NA
CASIPRGWGTEAFF
TGTGCCAGCATCCCTCGGGGATGGGGCACTGAAGCTTTCTTT
>TRBV7-2|TRBJ2-6|NA|NA
CASRWRALSGANVLTF
TGTGCCAGCAGATGGCGGGCCCTCTCTGGGGCCAACGTCCTGACTTTC
>TRBV2|TRBJ1-2|NA|NA
CASSEGIPANYGYTF
TGTGCCAGCAGTGAAGGAATCCCGGCTAACTATGGCTACACCTTC
>TRBV29-1|TRBJ1-1|NA|TRBD1
CSLKGTGNTEAFF
TGCAGCCTTAAAGGGACAGGGAACACTGAAGCTTTCTTT
>TRBV10-3|TRBJ2-2|once|TRBD2
CAIRTIAGGTGELFF
TGTGCCATCAGGACCATAGCGGGAGGTACCGGGGAGCTGTTTTTT